The 17 T cell receptor beta chains below were found in one sample sequenced in a study of T cells in Graves' hyperthyroidism and ophthalmopathy. There were TCR beta CDR3 regions amplified from RNA transcripts. HTBI primers were employed in a first-round RT-PCR of the TCR CDR3. One entry per CDR3 protein results from TCRdb running MiXCR on the multiplex PCR reads. The sample lists roughly 98,000 distinct CDR3 sequences; around 42% were seen once. The sample comprised peripheral blood or thyroid tissue (not recorded which). The receptor source for this set is a woman aged 30 to 39 with Graves' hyperthyroidism.

This clonotype was counted many times. The chain carries TRBV5-1 and TRBJ1-5; D gene unclear. Per the germline V gene, CDR1 is SGHRS and CDR2 is YFSETQ. V was clipped by 0 bases and J by 4 bases, with 11 bases between them. This CDR3 spans 15 amino acids. DNA of the CDR3: TGCGCCAGCAGCTTGGGGCCCAGTTCTAATCAGCCCCAGCATTTT. Translation: CASSLGPSSNQPQHF.

This clonotype was detected only once. The chain employs TRBV19 and TRBJ1-1; D possibly corresponds to TRBD1 (6 bases). The length of the CDR3 is 16 residues. CDR1 and CDR2 (germline): LNHDA, SQIVND (reference sequence). Trimming stripped 3 bases from V and 0 bases from J, with 14 bases between. The CDR3 coding sequence is TGTGCCAGTAGTATGGCCGGGGGGCGGATGAACACTGAAGCTTTCTTT. Its protein product is CASSMAGGRMNTEAFF. Full variable domain (rest looked up from reference TRBV19 and TRBJ1-1): DGGITQSPKYLFRKEGQNVTLSCEQNLNHDAMYWYRQDPGQGLRLIYYSQIVNDFQKGDIAEGYSVSREKKESFPLTVTSAQKNPTAFYLCASSMAGGRMNTEAFFGQGTRLTVV.

The table lists this clonotype with many counts. The chain is built from TRBV12-3 or TRBV12-4 and TRBJ1-2; the D gene is possibly TRBD1 (5 bases). The CDR3 sequence is 14 residues long. V shed 3 bases and J shed 1 base, with 9 bases lying between them. This chain's CDR3 is CASSFRELNYGYTF. DNA of the CDR3: TGTGCCAGCAGTTTCAGGGAACTTAACTATGGCTACACCTTC.

This clonotype was picked up many times. V usage is TRBV5-1 and J usage is TRBJ1-3; D is uncertain. Trimming took off 0 bases at V and 2 bases at J, with 3 bases between the two ends. Per the germline V gene, CDR1 is SGHRS and CDR2 is YFSETQ. The CDR3 consists of 13 residues. The CDR3 reads CASSLDPGNTIYF. The CDR3 region has the DNA TGCGCCAGCAGCTTGGATCCTGGAAACACCATATATTTT.

This clonotype showed up many times. This sequence joins TRBV4-1 and TRBJ1-5, with D unclear. The CDR3 spans 17 residues. Germline V gene lookup returns CDR1 MGHRA and CDR2 YSYEKL. V gave up 0 bases and J gave up 1 base, with 13 bases separating them. In nucleotides, the CDR3 is TGCGCCAGCAGCCAAGAAGGGCACCCGGGCAGCAATCAGCCCCAGCATTTT. It encodes CASSQEGHPGSNQPQHF.

This clonotype was seen at least ten times. This chain links TRBV4-1 with TRBJ1-6, with a tentative D call TRBD1 (6 bases). The CDR3 is 14 amino acids. V was cut by 8 bases and J by 7 bases, with 15 bases left in between. Per germline, CDR1 MGHRA and CDR2 YSYEKL. CDR3 nucleotides: TGCGCCAGCGGGCCCCGGGACAAGAATTCACCCCTCCACTTT. Translating gives CASGPRDKNSPLHF.

The chain combines TRBV7-9 with TRBJ2-3, with D unresolved. With 5 bases removed from V and 2 bases from J, the gap between germline ends came to 8 bases. The CDR3 runs 13 residues. Per germline, CDR1 SEHNR and CDR2 FQNEAQ (reference sequence). The CDR3 reads CASSELNTDTQYF. DNA of the CDR3: TGTGCCAGCAGCGAGCTCAACACAGATACGCAGTATTTT.

Points on this clonotype: Being one base from a much bigger clone, this may be a read error. V and J are TRBV5-1 and TRBJ2-2; 7 bases agree with TRBD1. CDR1 is SGHRS and CDR2 is YFSETQ in the germline V gene. After removal of 0 bases from V and 6 bases from J, the junction contained 5 bases not matched to a gene. The length of the CDR3 is 15 residues. The CDR3 is CASSLEGARAGELFF. In DNA form, the CDR3 reads TGCGCCAGCAGCTTGGAGGGGGCAAGGGCCGGGGAGCTGTTTTTT. Full variable domain (rest looked up from reference TRBV5-1 and TRBJ2-2): KAGVTQTPRYLIKTRGQQVTLSCSPISGHRSVSWYQQTPGQGLQFLFEYFSETQRNKGNFPGRFSGRQFSNSRSEMNVSTLELGDSALYLCASSLEGARAGELFFGEGSRLTVL.

In regard to this clonotype: A read error may be the cause here, since a much bigger clone is one base away. V is TRBV11-2 and J is TRBJ1-2, with D perhaps TRBD1 (5 bases). The V and J ends lost 1 base and 0 bases respectively, with 15 bases between them. Germline V lookup: CDR1 SGHAT, CDR2 FQNNGV. The CDR3 covers 17 residues. The CDR3 nucleotides are TGTGCCAGCAGCTTAGCCCTCCGGGGCACTACTAACTATGGCTACACCTTC. Protein sequence: CASSLALRGTTNYGYTF.

This clonotype was observed a handful of times. This chain uses TRBV9 with TRBJ1-5, with a tentative D call TRBD1 (5 bases). CDR1 and CDR2 (germline): SGDLS, YYNGEE. Deletions cut 5 bases from V and 1 base from J, with 16 bases between. There are 16 residues in the CDR3. The chain's CDR3 is CASRRYMGGSNQPQHF. CDR3 DNA sequence: TGTGCCAGCAGGCGTTATATGGGGGGAAGCAATCAGCCCCAGCATTTT. The variable domain in full, completed from reference TRBV9 and TRBJ1-5, reads DSGVTQTPKHLITATGQRVTLRCSPRSGDLSVYWYQQSLDQGLQFLIQYYNGEERAKGNILERFSAQQFPDLHSELNLSSLELGDSALYFCASRRYMGGSNQPQHFGDGTRLSIL.

The chain combines TRBV2 with TRBJ1-2; 7 bases map to TRBD1. Unmatched junction bases numbered 14, after V lost 6 bases and J lost 4 bases. The CDR3 is 16 amino acids. The V gene's germline CDR1 is SNHLY and CDR2 FYNNEI. The CDR3 region is CASRKLRGGSSYGYTF. The DNA of the CDR3 is TGTGCCAGCAGAAAACTCAGGGGGGGGTCTAGCTATGGCTACACCTTC. The whole variable domain, remainder taken from reference TRBV2 and TRBJ1-2, is EPEVTQTPSHQVTQMGQEVILRCVPISNHLYFYWYRQILGQKVEFLVSFYNNEISEKSEIFDDQFSVERPDGSNFTLKIRSTKLEDSAMYFCASRKLRGGSSYGYTFGSGTRLTVV.

Turning to this clonotype: A clone one base away is much larger, so this may be a read error. This sequence joins TRBV7-8 and TRBJ2-3, with TRBD1 matching over 10 bases. V was pared by 1 base and J by 6 bases, with 7 bases of the junction left unmatched. The CDR3 loop spans 16 amino acids. CDR1 SGHVS and CDR2 FQNEAQ come from the germline V gene. The CDR3 loop is CASSLEETGGWDTQYF. DNA for the CDR3: TGTGCCAGCAGCTTAGAAGAGACAGGGGGCTGGGATACGCAGTATTTT.

This clonotype was found many times. The gene calls are TRBV20-1 and TRBJ2-5; possibly TRBD2 for D (5 bases). CDR1 and CDR2 (germline): DFQATT, SNEGSKA (reference sequence). CDR3 length equals 13 residues. CDR3 protein: CSADSGYQETQYF. The CDR3 DNA reads TGCAGCGCGGACTCTGGGTACCAAGAGACCCAGTACTTC.

Note on this clonotype: The missing conserved phenylalanine or tryptophan at the end of this CDR3 makes a read error likely. V gene TRBV11-2 combines with J gene TRBJ2-7; 8 bases line up with TRBD1. Germline assignment: CDR1 SGHAT and CDR2 FQNNGV. This CDR3 spans 14 amino acids. The CDR3 is CDSSLAQGAREQYS. In DNA form, the CDR3 reads TGTGACAGCAGCTTAGCGCAGGGGGCGAGAGAGCAGTACTCC.

This clonotype was seen many times. J is TRBJ1-5 and V is TRBV2; maybe TRBD1 (5 bases). Trimming shortened V by 7 bases and J by 2 bases, and 15 bases separated the two germline ends. The CDR3 is 15 residues long. Germline V lookup: CDR1 SNHLY, CDR2 FYNNEI. CDR3 sequence (DNA): TGTGCCAGCAACTTTCAGGGCGGACGCAATCAGCCCCAGCATTTT. This translates into CASNFQGGRNQPQHF.

The table lists this clonotype with many counts. The rearrangement uses TRBV19 and TRBJ2-7; the D gene is possibly TRBD2 (8 bases). This CDR3 has 15 residues. Trimming stripped 5 bases from V and 4 bases from J, with 18 bases between. CDR1 LNHDA and CDR2 SQIVND come from the germline V gene (reference sequence). The CDR3 spells CASSSVAGQRYEQYF. The CDR3 bases are TGTGCCAGTAGTTCCGTAGCGGGACAGAGGTACGAGCAGTACTTC.

This clonotype was counted ten times or more. The chain uses TRBV7-9 and TRBJ2-7; no clear D. Trimming removed 1 base at V and 0 bases at J, with 7 bases between. CDR3 size: 14 residues. Per the germline V gene, CDR1 is SEHNR and CDR2 is FQNEAQ (reference sequence). CDR3 bases: TGTGCCAGCAGCTTAGACACTTTCTCCTACGAGCAGTACTTC. This translates into CASSLDTFSYEQYF. Filled out from reference TRBV7-9 and TRBJ2-7, the complete variable domain reads DTGVSQNPRHKITKRGQNVTFRCDPISEHNRLYWYRQTLGQGPEFLTYFQNEAQLEKSRLLSDRFSAERPKGSFSTLEIQRTEQGDSAMYLCASSLDTFSYEQYFGPGTRLTVT.